This TCR beta chain was profiled in a study of blood T cell repertoires in COVID-19. Resolution of symptoms, clearance, or two negative PCRs was present in recovered Cohort 3 donors. Generated by immunoSEQ multiplex PCR, the TCRdb table keeps only in-frame clones and is missing some. The table includes about 350,000 clones, less than 90% detected once. CDR3 length equals 14 residues. The germline gives CDR1 SNHLY, CDR2 FYNNEI. Trimming removed 10 bases at V and 2 bases at J, with 18 bases between. The chain combines TRBV2 with TRBJ2-7; D perhaps matches TRBD2 (6 bases). The sequenced sample was PBMCs or T cells enriched from blood (not recorded which). This receptor was obtained from a woman in her 30s who had recovered from COVID-19. The CDR3: CATSAGTATYEQYF. The CDR3 nucleotides are TGTGCCACCTCGGCGGGGACGGCTACCTACGAGCAGTACTTC.